Each of the 15 T cell receptor beta chains below was sequenced from the same sample in a study of prognosis after radiotherapy for stage I lung cancer. TCR beta CDR3 was amplified from genomic DNA by two-round multiplex PCR. Primers specific to each TRBV and TRBJ gene were used in first-round PCR. TCRdb re-derived calls from the multiplex PCR reads in MiXCR, one entry per CDR3 protein. In the table there are fewer than 40,000 distinct CDR3 sequences, 25% to 40% of which are singletons. Here the sequenced sample was PBMCs, taken before or after stereotactic body radiation therapy (not recorded which). The source is a donor over 45 with non-small cell lung cancer.

A word on this clonotype: With a much larger clone just one base away, this may be a read error. J is TRBJ1-1 and V is TRBV27, with a weak D call TRBD1 (5 bases). V was shortened by 7 bases and J by 5 bases, with 14 bases between the two germline ends. CDR1 MNHEY and CDR2 SMNVEV come from the germline V gene (reference sequence). This CDR3 contains 13 residues. The CDR3 loop is CASNRQWATEAFF. The CDR3 coding sequence is TGTGCCAGCAACCGACAGTGGGCAACTGAAGCTTTCTTT.

This sequence joins TRBV6-1 and TRBJ2-2; D is unresolved. The V end lost 5 bases, the J end lost 4 bases, and 14 bases lay between the germline ends. The germline V gene has CDR1 MNHNS and CDR2 SASEGT. The CDR3 contains 15 residues. In DNA, the CDR3 is TGTGCCAGCAGTAGGGCCTGGACGGGCACCGGGGAGCTGTTTTTT. This sequence encodes CASSRAWTGTGELFF.

This clonotype was recorded at least ten times. V is TRBV5-1 and J is TRBJ1-2; D might be TRBD1 (6 bases). There are 15 residues in the CDR3. Trimming shortened V by 3 bases and J by 5 bases, and 17 bases separated the two germline ends. CDR1 SGHRS and CDR2 YFSETQ come from the germline V gene. The CDR3 loop is CASSSGQPGLYGYTF. Written as DNA, the CDR3 is TGCGCCAGCAGCTCAGGACAGCCCGGATTATATGGCTACACCTTC.

This clonotype appeared many times. The J gene is TRBJ2-3, the V gene TRBV7-9, with 10 bases fitting TRBD2. Germline CDR1 SEHNR, CDR2 FQNEAQ (reference sequence). V shed 2 bases, J shed 0 bases, and the junction held 8 bases outside the gene matches. This CDR3 is built from 18 residues. The CDR3 sequence: CASSLSEQRGGSTDTQYF. Here the CDR3 DNA reads TGTGCCAGCAGCTTAAGTGAGCAGCGGGGGGGCAGCACAGATACGCAGTATTTT.

In its sample, this clonotype was seen many times. The chain employs TRBV12-3 or TRBV12-4 and TRBJ1-4; D unresolved. There are 13 residues in the CDR3. Trimming cost V 3 bases and J 8 bases, with 10 bases left between them. CDR3: CASSFGVTEKLFF. CDR3 DNA sequence: TGTGCCAGCAGTTTTGGGGTAACGGAAAAACTGTTTTTT.

This clonotype turned up a few times. This chain connects TRBV6-2 or TRBV6-3 to TRBJ2-2; weak D call: TRBD1 (5 bases). The V end was cut by 1 base, the J end by 2 bases, with 8 bases between. The V gene's germline CDR1 is MNHEY and CDR2 SVGEGT. The CDR3 consists of 15 residues. CDR3 in amino acids: CASSYYQGNTGELFF. The CDR3, as DNA: TGTGCCAGCAGTTACTACCAGGGTAACACCGGGGAGCTGTTTTTT.

By sample share, this clonotype is medium-sized. V usage is TRBV27 and J usage is TRBJ2-7; TRBD1 aligns across 9 bases. The CDR3 runs 15 residues. J was trimmed by 6 bases and V by 1 base; bases with no gene match: 7. Germline V gene lookup returns CDR1 MNHEY and CDR2 SMNVEV (reference sequence). The CDR3 coding sequence is TGTGCCAGCAGTTTATGGGGACAGGGACGGGGCGAGCAGTACTTC. Translating gives CASSLWGQGRGEQYF.

A word on this clonotype: Likely a read error: the CDR3 ends without its conserved phenylalanine or tryptophan. The V gene is TRBV19, the J gene TRBJ1-5; D is undetermined. This CDR3 region has 12 residues. Deletions cut 3 bases from V and 6 bases from J, with 6 bases between. Germline values: CDR1 LNHDA, CDR2 SQIVND (reference sequence). The CDR3 region is CASSITGQPQHL. CDR3 nucleotides: TGTGCCAGTAGTATTACGGGTCAGCCCCAGCATCTT.

The table lists this clonotype with many counts. The chain has TRBV30 and TRBJ1-1; D not certain. V lost 2 bases, J lost 10 bases, and 11 bases lay in between. The CDR3 loop spans 11 amino acids. CDR1 is GTSNPN, CDR2 SVGIG, per germline (reference sequence). Written as DNA, the CDR3 is TGTGCCTGGAGTCACGGAGTTGGAGCTTTCTTT. Its translation: CAWSHGVGAFF.

This clonotype occurred many times. A single base separates this from a much larger clone, so it may be a read error. The gene calls are TRBV6-1 and TRBJ1-2; TRBD1 aligns across 7 bases. CDR3 length: 16 amino acids. From germline, CDR1 is MNHNS and CDR2 SASEGT. CDR3 in amino acids: CASSEDYREGAYGHTF. The CDR3 coding sequence is TGTGCCAGCAGTGAAGACTACAGGGAGGGGGCCTATGGCCACACCTTC.

This clonotype came up a few times. A far larger clone is only one base removed, so a read error is likely. The chain carries TRBV6-2 or TRBV6-3 and TRBJ1-2; possible D gene TRBD1, 6 bases. In germline, CDR1 is MNHEY, CDR2 SVGEGT. The CDR3 has 12 amino acids. Trimming stripped 5 bases from V and 4 bases from J, with 8 bases between. The CDR3 DNA reads as TGTGCCAGCAGTCGACAGGTCTATGGCTACACCTTC. This encodes CASSRQVYGYTF.

Worth noting for this clonotype: A far larger clone is one base from this, pointing to a likely read error. This sequence joins TRBV6-4 and TRBJ2-7; weak D call: TRBD2 (5 bases). CDR3 size: 17 residues. Between the trimmed V and J ends, which lost 4 bases and 3 bases, there was a span of 22 bases. Germline V gene data show CDR1 as MRHNA and CDR2 as SNTAGT. This chain's CDR3 is CASSGSRLLSVDYEQYF. In DNA form, the CDR3 reads TGTGCCAGCAGTGGCAGCCGACTACTTAGCGTGGACTACGAGCAGTACTTC.

This clonotype has at least ten counts. The chain has TRBV20-1 and TRBJ2-5; 9 bases are a match to TRBD2. Germline assignment: CDR1 DFQATT and CDR2 SNEGSKA (reference sequence). This CDR3 comprises 14 residues. J gave up 1 base and V 5 bases, and 5 bases lay outside the gene matches. In nucleotides, the CDR3 is TGCAGTGCTGAAAGCGGGGGGACCCAAGAGACCCAGTACTTC. Protein: CSAESGGTQETQYF.

About this clonotype: Given a far larger clone just one base away, this is likely a sequencing read error. V gene TRBV6-4 combines with J gene TRBJ2-1, with TRBD2 matching 10 bases. The CDR3 runs 15 residues. Germline V gene data show CDR1 as MRHNA and CDR2 as SNTAGT. Unmatched junction bases numbered 8, after V lost 7 bases and J lost 5 bases. CDR3 nucleotide sequence: TGTGCCAGCAATACCGGACTAGCGGTGAACAATGAGCAGTTCTTC. Translating gives CASNTGLAVNNEQFF.

This clonotype was seen just once. One end of the junction fails to match germline, which may point to a read error. The chain couples TRBV6-1 to TRBJ1-2; TRBD1 matches 9 bases. The CDR3 contains 15 residues. Germline V gene data show CDR1 as MNHNS and CDR2 as SASEGT. Here the CDR3 reads CASRDRGESNYCYTF. CDR3 coding DNA: TGTGCCAGCAGGGACAGGGGAGAATCTAACTATTGCTACACCTTC.